The entry below describes one T cell receptor (beta chain). Here immunoSEQ multiplex PCR was the method, and the copy in TCRdb shows in-frame clones only, minus some. The table has 150,000 to 200,000 clones, about 66% seen once. Healthy and HIV-negative, the adult donors had no recent acute infections or vaccinations. This sample was included in a study of shared clonotypes between healthy human individuals. The CDR3 has 17 amino acids. This TCR came from a man aged 25-45 years in good health. The chain couples TRBV21-1 to TRBJ2-3; the table's D gene call, TRBD2, was not cross checked with the DNA. TRBV21-1 is a recognized pseudogene. Input material: memory CD4+ T cells sorted from blood. The subset here: CD45RA-negative fraction. Here the CDR3 DNA reads TGTGCCAGTTTGGGACCAAGTAGCGGGAGTTTGGCAGATACGCAGTATTTT. Its translation is CASLGPSSGSLADTQYF.